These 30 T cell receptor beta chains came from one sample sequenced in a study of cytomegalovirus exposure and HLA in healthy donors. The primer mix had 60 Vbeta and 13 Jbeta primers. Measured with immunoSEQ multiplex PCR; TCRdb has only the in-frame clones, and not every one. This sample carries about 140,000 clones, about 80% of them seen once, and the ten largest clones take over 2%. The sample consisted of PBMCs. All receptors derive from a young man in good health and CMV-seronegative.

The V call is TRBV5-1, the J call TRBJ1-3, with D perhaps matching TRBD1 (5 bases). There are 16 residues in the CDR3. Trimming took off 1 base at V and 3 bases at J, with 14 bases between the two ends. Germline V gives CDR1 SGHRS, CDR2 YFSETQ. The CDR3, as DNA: TGCGCCAGCAGCTTGTTAGTCCAGGGCGGTGGAAACACCATATATTTT. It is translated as CASSLLVQGGGNTIYF.

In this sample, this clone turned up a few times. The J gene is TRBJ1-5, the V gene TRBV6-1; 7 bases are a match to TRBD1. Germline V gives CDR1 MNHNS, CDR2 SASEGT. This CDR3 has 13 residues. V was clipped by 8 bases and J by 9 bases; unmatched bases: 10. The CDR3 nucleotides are TGTGCCAGCGGCACAGGGGACCCCCGGCCCCAGCATTTT. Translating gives CASGTGDPRPQHF.

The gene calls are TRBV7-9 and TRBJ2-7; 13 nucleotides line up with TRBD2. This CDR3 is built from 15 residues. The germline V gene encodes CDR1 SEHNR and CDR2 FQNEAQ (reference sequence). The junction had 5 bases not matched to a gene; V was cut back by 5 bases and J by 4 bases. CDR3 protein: CASSARTSGSYEQYF. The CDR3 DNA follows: TGTGCCAGCAGCGCTCGGACTAGCGGGAGTTACGAGCAGTACTTC.

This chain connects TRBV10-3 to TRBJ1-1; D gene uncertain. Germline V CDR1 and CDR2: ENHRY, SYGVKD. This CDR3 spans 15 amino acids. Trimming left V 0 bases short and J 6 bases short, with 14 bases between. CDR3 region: CAISESGKPGAEAFF. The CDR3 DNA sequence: TGTGCCATCAGTGAGTCAGGGAAGCCGGGAGCTGAAGCTTTCTTT.

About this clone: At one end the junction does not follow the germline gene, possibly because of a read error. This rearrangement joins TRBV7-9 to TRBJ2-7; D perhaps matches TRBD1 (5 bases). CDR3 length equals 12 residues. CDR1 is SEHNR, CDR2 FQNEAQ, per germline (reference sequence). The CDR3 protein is CSSSSGQYEQYF. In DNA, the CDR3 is TGTTCCAGCAGCTCTGGACAATACGAGCAGTACTTC.

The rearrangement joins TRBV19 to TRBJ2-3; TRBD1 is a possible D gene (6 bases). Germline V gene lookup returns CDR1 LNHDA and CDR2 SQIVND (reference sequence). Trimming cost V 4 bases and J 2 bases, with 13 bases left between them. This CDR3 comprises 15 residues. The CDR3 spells CASSKPGHLTDTQYF. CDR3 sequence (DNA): TGTGCCAGTAGTAAGCCGGGACATCTCACAGATACGCAGTATTTT.

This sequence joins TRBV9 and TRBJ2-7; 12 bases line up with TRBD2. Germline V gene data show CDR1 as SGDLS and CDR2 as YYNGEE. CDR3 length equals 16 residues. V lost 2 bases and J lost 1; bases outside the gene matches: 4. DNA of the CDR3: TGTGCCAGCAGCGTGGGAGGGACTAGCGGGTCCTACGAGCAGTACTTC. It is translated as CASSVGGTSGSYEQYF.

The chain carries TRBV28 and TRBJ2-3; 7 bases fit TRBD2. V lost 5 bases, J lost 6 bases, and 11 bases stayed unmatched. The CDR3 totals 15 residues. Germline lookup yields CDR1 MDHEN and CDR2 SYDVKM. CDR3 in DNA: TGTGCCAGCAGTCTAGCGCGAGCGGGGTATGATACGCAGTATTTT. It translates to CASSLARAGYDTQYF.

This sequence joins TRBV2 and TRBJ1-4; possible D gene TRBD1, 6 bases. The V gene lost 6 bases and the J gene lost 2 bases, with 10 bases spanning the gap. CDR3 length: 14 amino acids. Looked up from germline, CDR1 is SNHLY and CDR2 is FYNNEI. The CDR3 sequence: CASRTGFTNEKLFF. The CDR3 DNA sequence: TGTGCCAGCAGAACAGGGTTTACTAATGAAAAACTGTTTTTT.

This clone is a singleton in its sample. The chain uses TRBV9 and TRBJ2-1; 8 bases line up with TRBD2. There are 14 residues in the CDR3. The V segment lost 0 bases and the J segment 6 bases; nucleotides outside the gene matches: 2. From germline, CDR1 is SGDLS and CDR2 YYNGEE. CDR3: CASSVVSGGNEQFF. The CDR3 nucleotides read TGTGCCAGCAGCGTAGTAAGCGGGGGCAATGAGCAGTTCTTC.

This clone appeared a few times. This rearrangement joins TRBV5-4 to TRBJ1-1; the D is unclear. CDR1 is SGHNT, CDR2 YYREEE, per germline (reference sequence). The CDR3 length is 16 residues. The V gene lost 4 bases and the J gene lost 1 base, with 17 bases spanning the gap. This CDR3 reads CASSPRSRSSNTEAFF. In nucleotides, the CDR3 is TGTGCCAGCAGCCCACGATCGAGGAGTTCGAACACTGAAGCTTTCTTT. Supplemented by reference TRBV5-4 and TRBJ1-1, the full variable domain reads ETGVTQSPTHLIKTRGQQVTLRCSSQSGHNTVSWYQQALGQGPQFIFQYYREEENGRGNFPPRFSGLQFPNYSSELNVNALELDDSALYLCASSPRSRSSNTEAFFGQGTRLTVV.

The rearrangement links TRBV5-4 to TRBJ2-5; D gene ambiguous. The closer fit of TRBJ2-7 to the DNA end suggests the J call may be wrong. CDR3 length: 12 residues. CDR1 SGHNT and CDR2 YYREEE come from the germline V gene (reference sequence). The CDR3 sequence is CASSSIGYEQYF. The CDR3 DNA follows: TGTGCCAGCAGCTCGATTGGTTACGAGCAGTACTTC.

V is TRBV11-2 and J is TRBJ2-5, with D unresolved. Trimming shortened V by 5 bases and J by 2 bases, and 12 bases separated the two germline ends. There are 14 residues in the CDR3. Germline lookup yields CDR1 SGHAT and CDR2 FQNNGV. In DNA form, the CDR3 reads TGTGCCAGCAGCAAGTCCCTGAGACAAGAGACCCAGTACTTC. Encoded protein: CASSKSLRQETQYF.

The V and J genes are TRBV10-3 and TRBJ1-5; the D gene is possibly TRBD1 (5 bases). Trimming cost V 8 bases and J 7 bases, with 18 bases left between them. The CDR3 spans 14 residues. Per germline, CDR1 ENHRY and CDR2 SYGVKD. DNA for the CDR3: TGTGCCATCGGTTCCCGGGGGGTAGGACAGCCCCAGCATTTT. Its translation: CAIGSRGVGQPQHF.

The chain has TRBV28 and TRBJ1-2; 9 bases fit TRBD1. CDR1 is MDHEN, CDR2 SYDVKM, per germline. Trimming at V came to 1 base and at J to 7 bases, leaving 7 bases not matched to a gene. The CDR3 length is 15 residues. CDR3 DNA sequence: TGTGCCAGCAGTTTATCATACAGGGGGCGGAGTGGCTACACCTTC. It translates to CASSLSYRGRSGYTF.

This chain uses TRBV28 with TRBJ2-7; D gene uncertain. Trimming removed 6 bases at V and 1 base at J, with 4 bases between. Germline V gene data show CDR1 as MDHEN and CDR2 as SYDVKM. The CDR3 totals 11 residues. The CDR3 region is CASSNSYEQYF. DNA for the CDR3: TGTGCCAGCAGCAATTCCTACGAGCAGTACTTC.

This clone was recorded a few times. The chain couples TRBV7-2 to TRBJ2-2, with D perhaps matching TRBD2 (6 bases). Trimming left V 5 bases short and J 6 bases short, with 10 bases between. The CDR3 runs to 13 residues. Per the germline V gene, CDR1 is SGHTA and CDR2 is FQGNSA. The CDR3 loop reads CASSLGTSGELFF. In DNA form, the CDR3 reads TGTGCCAGCAGCCTCGGGACTTCCGGGGAGCTGTTTTTT.

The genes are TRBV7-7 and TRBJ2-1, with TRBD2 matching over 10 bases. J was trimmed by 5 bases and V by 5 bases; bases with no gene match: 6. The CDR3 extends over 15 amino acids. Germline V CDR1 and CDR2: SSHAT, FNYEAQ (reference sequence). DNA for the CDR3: TGTGCCAGCAGCCTCGGGACTAGCGAACACAATGAGCAGTTCTTC. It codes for CASSLGTSEHNEQFF.

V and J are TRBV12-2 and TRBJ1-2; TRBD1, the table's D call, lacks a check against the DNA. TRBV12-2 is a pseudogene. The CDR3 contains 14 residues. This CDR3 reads CASRADRERGGYTF. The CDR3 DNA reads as TGTGCAAGTCGCGCCGACAGGGAAAGGGGTGGCTACACCTTC.

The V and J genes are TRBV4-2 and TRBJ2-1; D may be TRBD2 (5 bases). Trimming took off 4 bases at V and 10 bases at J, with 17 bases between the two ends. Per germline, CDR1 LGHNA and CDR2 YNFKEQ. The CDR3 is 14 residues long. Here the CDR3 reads CASSPQDWPGEQFF. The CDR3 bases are TGTGCCAGCAGCCCCCAGGACTGGCCCGGGGAGCAGTTCTTC.

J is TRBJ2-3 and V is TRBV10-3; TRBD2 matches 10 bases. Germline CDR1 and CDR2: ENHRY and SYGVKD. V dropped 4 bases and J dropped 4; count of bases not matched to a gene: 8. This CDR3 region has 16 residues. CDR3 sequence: CAISGASGSFADTQYF. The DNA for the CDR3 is TGTGCCATCAGTGGAGCTAGCGGGAGCTTCGCAGATACGCAGTATTTT.

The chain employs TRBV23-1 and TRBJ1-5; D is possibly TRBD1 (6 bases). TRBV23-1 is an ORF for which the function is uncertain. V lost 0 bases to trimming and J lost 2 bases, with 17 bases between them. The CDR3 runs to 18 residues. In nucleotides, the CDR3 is TGCGCCAGCAGTCAATCGTCAGGGGACAATGTCGGCAATCAGCCCCAGCATTTT. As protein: CASSQSSGDNVGNQPQHF.

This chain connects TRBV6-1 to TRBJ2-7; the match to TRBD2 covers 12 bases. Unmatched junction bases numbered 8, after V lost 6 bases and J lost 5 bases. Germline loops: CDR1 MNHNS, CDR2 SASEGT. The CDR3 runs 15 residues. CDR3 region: CASRAGLAGTNEQYF. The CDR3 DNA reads TGTGCCAGCAGAGCTGGACTAGCGGGAACGAACGAGCAGTACTTC.

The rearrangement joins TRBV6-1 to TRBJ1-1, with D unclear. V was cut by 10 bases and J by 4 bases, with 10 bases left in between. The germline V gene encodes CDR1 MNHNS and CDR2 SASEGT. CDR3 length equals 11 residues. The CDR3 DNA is TGTGCCACGTCTAGCGGCACTGAAGCTTTCTTT. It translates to CATSSGTEAFF.

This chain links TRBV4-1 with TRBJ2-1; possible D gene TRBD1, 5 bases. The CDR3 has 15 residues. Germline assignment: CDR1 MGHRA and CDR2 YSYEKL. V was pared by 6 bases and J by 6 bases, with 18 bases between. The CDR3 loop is CASRFLGVHGNEQFF. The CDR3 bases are TGCGCCAGCAGGTTCCTAGGGGTGCACGGCAATGAGCAGTTCTTC.

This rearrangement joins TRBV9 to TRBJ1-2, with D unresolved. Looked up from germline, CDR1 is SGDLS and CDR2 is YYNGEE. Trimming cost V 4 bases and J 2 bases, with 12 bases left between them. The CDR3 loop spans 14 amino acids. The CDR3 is CASSPEGSNYGYTF. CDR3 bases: TGTGCCAGCAGCCCCGAGGGATCAAACTATGGCTACACCTTC.

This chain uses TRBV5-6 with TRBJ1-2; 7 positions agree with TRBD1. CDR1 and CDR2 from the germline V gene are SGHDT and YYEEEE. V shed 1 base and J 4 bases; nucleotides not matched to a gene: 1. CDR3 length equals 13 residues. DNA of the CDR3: TGTGCCAGCAGCTTGACAGGGGTCTATGGCTACACCTTC. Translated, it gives CASSLTGVYGYTF.

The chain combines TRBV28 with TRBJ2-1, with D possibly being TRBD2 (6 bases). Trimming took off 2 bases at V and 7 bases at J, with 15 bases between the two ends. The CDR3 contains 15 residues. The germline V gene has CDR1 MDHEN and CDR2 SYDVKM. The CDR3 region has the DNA TGTGCCAGCAGTTTAGGGGGAGGAGGCAAGAATGAGCAGTTCTTC. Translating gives CASSLGGGGKNEQFF.

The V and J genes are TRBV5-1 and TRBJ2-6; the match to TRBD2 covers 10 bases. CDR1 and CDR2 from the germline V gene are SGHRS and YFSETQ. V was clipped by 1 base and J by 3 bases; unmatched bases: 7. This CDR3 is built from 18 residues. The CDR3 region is CASSLPSGGRIGANVLTF. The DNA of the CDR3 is TGCGCCAGCAGCTTGCCTAGCGGGGGACGCATTGGGGCCAACGTCCTGACTTTC.

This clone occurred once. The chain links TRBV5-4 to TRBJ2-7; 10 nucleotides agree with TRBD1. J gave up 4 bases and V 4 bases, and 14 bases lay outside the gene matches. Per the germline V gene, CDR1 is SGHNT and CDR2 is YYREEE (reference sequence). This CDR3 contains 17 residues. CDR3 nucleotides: TGTGCCAGCAGCCCGGGGCACGTTCGGACAGGGGGTTACGAGCAGTACTTC. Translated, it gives CASSPGHVRTGGYEQYF.